The T cell receptor (beta chain) under discussion was sequenced for a study of blood T cell repertoires in COVID-19. Study overall: Sources were T cells, B-cell-depleted T cells, or PBMCs; the material itself was cDNA or gDNA.

How the authors handled the data: Nucleated cell counts were estimated from reference gene primer amplification. Sequencing was performed with immunoSEQ multiplex PCR; in TCRdb, only in-frame clones are kept and a portion is missing. D and trimming come from the DNA, and the V and J calls and clone size come from that table. Here the sample spans hundreds of thousands of clones, about 91% being singletons. This CDR3 is 14 amino acids long. Germline lookup yields CDR1 SNHLY and CDR2 FYNNEI. Trimming pared 7 bases from V and 4 bases from J, leaving 17 bases between. V is TRBV2 and J is TRBJ2-7, with TRBD2 as a possible D gene (5 bases). The sequenced sample was peripheral blood. The TCR originated in a woman aged 25 to 39 with COVID-19, enrolled during active disease. For the CDR3, the DNA is TGTGCCAGCAACGGGAAAGGGCCGATGTACGAGCAGTACTTC. Residues: CASNGKGPMYEQYF.